These 29 T cell receptor beta chains originate from one sample sequenced in a study of blood T cell repertoires in COVID-19 (dated by TCRdb to the early 2020s). Library preparation was by the immunoSEQ multiplex PCR assay. In its TCRdb copy, this immuneACCESS table keeps in-frame sequences only and misses some clones. Where compared with another copy, unresolved V genes explain less than half of these, and the others have no known cause. The sample contains some 260,000 clones, about 81% of them found a single time. The ten largest clones add up to 3.5% to 5% of the sample. Specimen: PBMCs or T cells enriched from blood (not recorded which). The receptors stem from a man aged 25 to 45 with acute COVID-19.

The genes are TRBV4-2 and TRBJ2-1, with D possibly TRBD1 on 7 matching bases. The CDR3 has 16 amino acids. Germline V gives CDR1 LGHNA, CDR2 YNFKEQ. Trimming stripped 0 bases from V and 3 bases from J, with 12 bases between. DNA for the CDR3: TGTGCCAGCAGCCAAGATCCAGGGGGGAACTACAATGAGCAGTTCTTC. This sequence encodes CASSQDPGGNYNEQFF.

The rearrangement uses TRBV6-2 or TRBV6-3 and TRBJ2-1; D is ambiguous. The CDR3 has 14 amino acids. Germline V gene data show CDR1 as MNHEY and CDR2 as SVGEGT. Trimming left V 3 bases short and J 0 bases short, with 6 bases between. DNA for the CDR3: TGTGCCAGCAGTTATAGGAGCTCCTACAATGAGCAGTTCTTC. Protein product: CASSYRSSYNEQFF.

The chain combines TRBV19 with TRBJ2-2; 14 bases fit TRBD2. J lost 4 bases, V lost 4 bases, and 5 bases had no gene match. Germline V gene sequence: CDR1 LNHDA, CDR2 SQIVND (reference sequence). The CDR3 sequence is 17 residues long. The chain's CDR3 is CASSTSGLAGVTGELFF. Written as DNA, the CDR3 is TGTGCCAGTAGTACCTCGGGACTAGCGGGAGTCACCGGGGAGCTGTTTTTT.

This clone was recorded once. The genes are TRBV27 and TRBJ2-2, with D perhaps matching TRBD2 (5 bases). Per the germline V gene, CDR1 is MNHEY and CDR2 is SMNVEV (reference sequence). This CDR3 has 16 amino acids. V was trimmed by 6 bases and J by 8 bases, leaving 22 bases between them. The CDR3 DNA follows: TGTGCCAGCAGCCTGGGCGCGGGTATCTTAAGGGGGGAGCTGTTTTTT. The encoded protein is CASSLGAGILRGELFF.

V and J are TRBV25-1 and TRBJ1-1, with 7 bases fitting TRBD1. This CDR3 has 15 amino acids. The germline gives CDR1 MGHDK, CDR2 SYGVNS. The ends lost 4 bases at V and 5 bases at J; junction bases unmatched: 10. The CDR3: CASSGVRGRRTEAFF. The DNA for the CDR3 is TGTGCCAGCAGTGGAGTAAGGGGGCGGCGAACTGAAGCTTTCTTT.

The gene calls are TRBV7-9 and TRBJ1-5; the match to TRBD1 covers 7 bases. This CDR3 contains 13 residues. Germline loops: CDR1 SEHNR, CDR2 FQNEAQ (reference sequence). Trimming removed 5 bases from V and 10 bases from J; junction bases left unmatched: 8. CDR3 protein: CASSPPTGIPQHF. CDR3 DNA: TGTGCCAGCAGCCCCCCGACAGGGATCCCCCAGCATTTT.

This chain joins TRBV6-6 and TRBJ2-2; 7 bases line up with TRBD1. There are 12 residues in the CDR3. J was trimmed by 10 bases and V by 6 bases; bases with no gene match: 5. Germline CDR1 is MNHNY and CDR2 is SVGAGI (reference sequence). In DNA, the CDR3 is TGTGCCAGCAGCCCGACAGGGATGGAGCTGTTTTTT. The encoded protein is CASSPTGMELFF.

This chain uses TRBV3-1 (or the pseudogene TRBV3-2) with TRBJ2-1, with a weak D call TRBD2 (7 bases). Germline V lookup: CDR1 LGHDT, CDR2 YNNKEL (reference sequence). The V and J ends lost 8 bases and 7 bases respectively, with 9 bases between them. This CDR3 region has 11 residues. CDR3 sequence reads: CASRGANEQFF. Written as DNA, the CDR3 is TGTGCCAGCCGGGGGGCTAATGAGCAGTTCTTC.

The chain carries TRBV4-2 and TRBJ1-3; D ambiguous. The V end was cut by 5 bases, the J end by 0 bases, with 11 bases between. Germline CDR1 reads LGHNA; CDR2 reads YNFKEQ. CDR3 length equals 15 residues. In DNA form, the CDR3 reads TGTGCCAGCAGCGCGGGCTTCCACTCTGGAAACACCATATATTTT. This codes for CASSAGFHSGNTIYF.

The chain uses TRBV27 and TRBJ2-7; 7 nucleotides agree with TRBD2. This CDR3 is 14 amino acids long. Germline V gene data show CDR1 as MNHEY and CDR2 as SMNVEV (reference sequence). V shed 5 bases, J shed 4 bases, and the junction held 8 bases outside the gene matches. The CDR3 reads CASSAKRRGYEQYV. The CDR3 DNA reads as TGTGCCAGCAGTGCCAAACGGCGGGGGTACGAGCAGTACGTC.

The V call is TRBV7-6, the J call TRBJ1-4; D is possibly TRBD1 (6 bases). Germline values: CDR1 SGHVS, CDR2 FNYEAQ. With 0 bases removed from V and 4 bases from J, the gap between germline ends came to 9 bases. The CDR3 length is 15 residues. The CDR3 spells CASSLAGQYNEKLFF. CDR3 in DNA: TGTGCCAGCAGCTTAGCCGGACAGTATAATGAAAAACTGTTTTTT.

The gene calls are TRBV6-5 and TRBJ1-6, with D possibly matching TRBD1 (6 bases). V was shortened by 5 bases and J by 10 bases, with 12 bases between the two germline ends. The V gene's germline CDR1 is MNHEY and CDR2 SVGAGI. CDR3 length: 13 residues. As DNA, the CDR3 is TGTGCCAGCAGTCGCCACAGGGAATCACCCCTCCACTTT. Amino acid sequence: CASSRHRESPLHF.

The chain is built from TRBV19 and TRBJ1-2; D may be TRBD1 (5 bases). The V end was cut by 7 bases, the J end by 7 bases, with 16 bases between. Germline CDR1 LNHDA, CDR2 SQIVND (reference sequence). The CDR3 is 13 residues long. The DNA for the CDR3 is TGTGCCAGTACCAACCGCCAGGGAACTGGCTACACCTTC. This encodes CASTNRQGTGYTF.

The chain has TRBV11-2 and TRBJ1-3, with D possibly TRBD1 on 6 matching bases. CDR1 is SGHAT and CDR2 is FQNNGV in the germline V gene. Trimming took off 0 bases at V and 7 bases at J, with 7 bases between the two ends. CDR3 size: 13 residues. In DNA form, the CDR3 reads TGTGCCAGCAGCTTAGAGGGGGCCAACACCATATATTTT. Protein: CASSLEGANTIYF.

This clone has a single count. The chain is built from TRBV24-1 and TRBJ1-2, with D maybe TRBD1 (6 bases). CDR1 is KGHDR, CDR2 SFDVKD, per germline. The CDR3 loop spans 12 amino acids. Deletions cut 4 bases from V and 8 bases from J, with 10 bases between. Written as DNA, the CDR3 is TGTGCCACCAGTGAGGGGACATCAGGCTACACCTTC. Its protein product is CATSEGTSGYTF.

For the CDR3, the DNA is TGTGCCAGCAGCCAAGAACTTCGGAACACTGAAGCTTTCTTT. Its translation is CASSQELRNTEAFF. The genes are TRBV14 and TRBJ1-1, with no clear D. The V gene's germline CDR1 is SGHDN and CDR2 FVKESK. V dropped 0 bases and J dropped 1 base, with 6 bases sitting between them. The CDR3 runs 14 residues.

V and J are TRBV7-9 and TRBJ1-5; the D is unclear. The CDR3 is 16 amino acids. Germline V CDR1 and CDR2: SEHNR, FQNEAQ (reference sequence). Trimming cost V 5 bases and J 3 bases, with 17 bases left between them. In nucleotides, the CDR3 is TGTGCCAGCAGCCCAGGATCCGGGAGGACCAATCAGCCCCAGCATTTT. It is translated as CASSPGSGRTNQPQHF.

This clone was seen only once. A much larger clone is a single base away; this may be a read error. The chain links TRBV7-8 to TRBJ2-1; 7 nucleotides align to TRBD1. The V segment lost 5 bases and the J segment 6 bases; nucleotides outside the gene matches: 4. The CDR3 sequence is 13 residues long. Germline V gene data show CDR1 as SGHVS and CDR2 as FQNEAQ. This CDR3 reads CASSPDRVNEQFF. The CDR3 DNA sequence: TGTGCCAGCAGCCCCGACAGGGTCAATGAGCAGTTCTTC. Looking up the rest from reference TRBV7-8 and TRBJ2-1 gives the full variable domain: GAGVSQSPRYKVAKRGQDVALRCDPISGHVSLFWYQQALGQGPEFLTYFQNEAQLDKSGLPSDRFFAERPEGSVSTLKIQRTQQEDSAVYLCASSPDRVNEQFFGPGTRLTVL.

The genes are TRBV21-1 and TRBJ2-7; the D segment call TRBD1 is taken from the table without a DNA check. TRBV21-1 is flagged as a pseudogene. The CDR3 is 15 amino acids. The CDR3 reads CASSKDDSGGGEQYV. CDR3 in DNA: TGTGCCAGCAGCAAAGATGATTCAGGGGGAGGCGAGCAGTACGTC.

This chain uses TRBV5-6 with TRBJ2-7; D is perhaps TRBD2 (5 bases). The CDR3 is 13 amino acids. CDR1 and CDR2 (germline): SGHDT, YYEEEE. Trimming took 1 base from V and 5 from J, leaving 10 bases between them. CDR3 in DNA: TGTGCCAGCAGCTTGTACGGGCGGGACGAGCAGTACGTC. Its protein is CASSLYGRDEQYV.

This sequence joins TRBV5-1 and TRBJ2-2, with D maybe TRBD1 (6 bases). There are 15 residues in the CDR3. Germline CDR1 reads SGHRS; CDR2 reads YFSETQ. The V gene lost 1 base and the J gene lost 6 bases, with 13 bases spanning the gap. The CDR3 DNA reads TGCGCCAGCAGCTTGCCACAGGGAAATGCCGGGGAGCTGTTTTTT. Protein sequence: CASSLPQGNAGELFF.

This chain joins TRBV6-5 and TRBJ2-3; 7 bases are shared with TRBD2. Trimming cost V 6 bases and J 0 bases; bases outside gene matches: 6. Germline V lookup: CDR1 MNHEY, CDR2 SVGAGI. This CDR3 has 15 residues. The CDR3 DNA follows: TGTGCCAGCAGCCCCCCAGCGGGGAGCACAGATACGCAGTATTTT. Residues: CASSPPAGSTDTQYF.

The count of this clone is one. This rearrangement joins TRBV4-2 to TRBJ1-2, with D perhaps matching TRBD1 (5 bases). From germline, CDR1 is LGHNA and CDR2 YNFKEQ. CDR3 size: 13 residues. Trimming stripped 4 bases from V and 3 bases from J, with 9 bases between. CDR3 in amino acids: CASSPTVYYGYTF. CDR3 sequence (DNA): TGTGCCAGCAGCCCGACAGTATACTATGGCTACACCTTC.

The chain links TRBV19 to TRBJ1-2; possibly TRBD1 for D (6 bases). Trimming took off 7 bases at V and 4 bases at J, with 10 bases between the two ends. There are 12 residues in the CDR3. Germline CDR1 is LNHDA and CDR2 is SQIVND (reference sequence). CDR3: CASNQGPYGYTF. The CDR3 DNA sequence: TGTGCCAGTAACCAGGGGCCCTATGGCTACACCTTC.

This clone was seen many times. The gene calls are TRBV6-5 and TRBJ1-2; a weak D match, TRBD1 (6 bases). V shed 0 bases and J shed 4 bases, with 6 bases lying between them. The CDR3 has 13 residues. CDR1 is MNHEY, CDR2 SVGAGI, per germline. CDR3 sequence (DNA): TGTGCCAGCAGTTACTCGGACAGCTATGGCTACACCTTC. Its protein is CASSYSDSYGYTF.

The J gene is TRBJ1-3, the V gene TRBV6-1; TRBD1 is a possible D gene (5 bases). The V gene's germline CDR1 is MNHNS and CDR2 SASEGT. The CDR3 loop spans 17 amino acids. Deletions cut 0 bases from V and 3 bases from J, with 15 bases between. CDR3 DNA sequence: TGTGCCAGCAGTGAAGCGCTGGCAGGGCCTTTTGGAAACACCATATATTTT. It codes for CASSEALAGPFGNTIYF.

This rearrangement joins TRBV2 to TRBJ2-6; TRBD1 matches at 7 bases. Germline assignment: CDR1 SNHLY and CDR2 FYNNEI. Germline trimming cut 6 bases from V and 0 bases from J; bases unmatched to any gene: 5. The CDR3 loop spans 16 amino acids. The CDR3 here is CASRRQGSSGANVLTF. CDR3 DNA sequence: TGTGCCAGCAGGCGACAGGGTTCCTCTGGGGCCAACGTCCTGACTTTC.

Regarding this clone: Additional DNA sequences in this sample encode the identical CDR3. The chain recombines TRBV7-9 with TRBJ1-1; 9 bases are shared with TRBD1. CDR3 length: 15 amino acids. The J segment lost 0 bases and the V segment lost 5 bases, leaving 4 bases of the junction unmatched. Germline V gene lookup returns CDR1 SEHNR and CDR2 FQNEAQ (reference sequence). The CDR3 spells CASSSGQGMNTEAFF. CDR3 in DNA: TGTGCCAGCAGCAGTGGACAGGGGATGAACACTGAAGCTTTCTTT.

This chain uses TRBV21-1 with TRBJ2-7; TRBD1 is the table's D call, not checked against the DNA. TRBV21-1 is flagged as a pseudogene. There are 17 residues in the CDR3. CDR3 DNA sequence: TGTGCCAGCAGCAAAGTTGAGAGGCAGGGTAGCTCCTACGAGCAGTACGTC. It specifies CASSKVERQGSSYEQYV.